Below, 16 T cell receptor beta chains from the same sample are listed, as sequenced in a study of memory CD8 T cells in hepatitis C reinfection. Using immunoSEQ multiplex PCR, the repertoire was profiled, and TCRdb retains in-frame clones only, with some absent. The sample contains 4,000 to 6,000 clones, about 91% of which appear only once. Time point meaning: late/post reinfection, 12 to 24 weeks after detection. The sorted cells went straight to TCR sequencing with no prior in vitro expansion. Sequenced sample: naive CD8+ T cells sorted from blood. The receptors originated from a man aged 45 to 65 with hepatitis C virus infection.

The genes are TRBV7-6 and TRBJ2-4, with 13 bases aligning to TRBD2. V lost 4 bases to trimming and J lost 3 bases; unmatched junction nucleotides: 3. The length of the CDR3 is 16 residues. CDR1 is SGHVS and CDR2 is FNYEAQ in the germline V gene. The chain's CDR3 is CASSSLAGGVKNIQYF. The CDR3 DNA is TGTGCCAGCAGCTCACTAGCGGGAGGGGTCAAAAACATTCAGTACTTC.

The chain is built from TRBV6-6 and TRBJ2-7; D is unresolved. CDR3 length: 16 residues. Looked up from germline, CDR1 is MNHNY and CDR2 is SVGAGI (reference sequence). Trimming pared 2 bases from V and 0 bases from J, leaving 14 bases between. CDR3 nucleotide sequence: TGTGCCAGCAGTTACCAAACTTTACGGGTCTCCTACGAGCAGTACTTC. Translating it yields CASSYQTLRVSYEQYF.

The chain uses TRBV4-1 and TRBJ1-5; the D is unclear. This CDR3 is built from 15 residues. Per germline, CDR1 MGHRA and CDR2 YSYEKL. V gave up 1 base and J gave up 3 bases, with 10 bases separating them. DNA for the CDR3: TGCGCCAGCAGCCAAGGTGGTCAGTTCAATCAGCCCCAGCATTTT. Amino acids: CASSQGGQFNQPQHF.

This clone was observed a handful of times. The V call is TRBV11-2, the J call TRBJ2-3, with D maybe TRBD1 (6 bases). Germline V gene lookup returns CDR1 SGHAT and CDR2 FQNNGV. The CDR3 extends over 16 amino acids. Trimming took off 3 bases at V and 1 base at J, with 14 bases between the two ends. CDR3 nucleotide sequence: TGTGCCAGCAGCTTGACTGGACAGTTGCGCACAGATACGCAGTATTTT. Translated, it gives CASSLTGQLRTDTQYF. Combining the CDR3 with reference TRBV11-2 and TRBJ2-3 gives the whole variable domain EAGVAQSPRYKIIEKRQSVAFWCNPISGHATLYWYQQILGQGPKLLIQFQNNGVVDDSQLPKDRFSAERLKGVDSTLKIQPAKLEDSAVYLCASSLTGQLRTDTQYFGPGTRLTVL.

This rearrangement joins TRBV25-1 to TRBJ1-1; no reliable D call. CDR3 length: 13 residues. V was trimmed by 5 bases and J by 4 bases, leaving 11 bases between them. CDR1 is MGHDK, CDR2 SYGVNS, per germline. The DNA for the CDR3 is TGTGCCAGCAGTTCAGGCGGGAGCACTGAAGCTTTCTTT. Residues: CASSSGGSTEAFF.

Worth noting for this clone: The junction and the germline gene differ at one end; a read error may be behind it. Different DNA sequences within this sample yield the same CDR3. CDR3 amino acids: CASSMEDGTGELFF. In DNA form, the CDR3 reads TGTGCCAGCAGCATGGAGGACGGCACCGGGGAGCTGTTCTTT. The chain recombines TRBV6-1 with TRBJ2-2; D possibly corresponds to TRBD2 (5 bases). This CDR3 spans 14 amino acids. Germline CDR1 is MNHNS and CDR2 is SASEGT.

V gene TRBV5-6 combines with J gene TRBJ2-1; D call uncertain. The CDR3 has 13 residues. Between the trimmed V and J ends, which lost 1 base and 8 bases, there was a span of 10 bases. Germline V lookup: CDR1 SGHDT, CDR2 YYEEEE. CDR3: CASSLNLLHEQFF. DNA of the CDR3: TGTGCCAGCAGCTTGAACCTACTCCATGAGCAGTTCTTC.

The V gene is TRBV11-1, the J gene TRBJ2-5; 7 bases align to TRBD2. Germline CDR1 SGHAT, CDR2 FQDESV (reference sequence). There are 15 residues in the CDR3. V lost 1 base and J lost 2; bases outside the gene matches: 4. Written as DNA, the CDR3 is TGTGCCAGCAGCTTAGGTGTCGGGGGGCAAGAGACCCAGTACTTC. It is translated as CASSLGVGGQETQYF.

This chain joins TRBV4-3 and TRBJ2-5; D may be TRBD2 (6 bases). Matching the DNA end better, TRBJ2-7 makes the J call doubtful. CDR3 length: 15 residues. Germline lookup yields CDR1 LGHNA and CDR2 YSLEER. The CDR3 DNA is TGCGCCAGCAGCCAAGGGTCTAGCGTCTCCTACGAGCAGTACTTC. It specifies CASSQGSSVSYEQYF.

The chain employs TRBV9 and TRBJ2-1, with TRBD1 as a possible D gene (5 bases). Germline assignment: CDR1 SGDLS and CDR2 YYNGEE. The CDR3 spans 16 residues. The ends were cut back, 0 bases at V and 0 bases at J, with 10 bases in the middle. CDR3: CASSVEGTGSYNEQFF. The DNA for the CDR3 is TGTGCCAGCAGCGTAGAGGGAACAGGCTCCTACAATGAGCAGTTCTTC.

The CDR3 nucleotides read TGTGCCAGCAGTTTATCAGCGGGAGACGAGCAGTACTTC. Translated, it gives CASSLSAGDEQYF. J is TRBJ2-7 and V is TRBV27; 8 bases map to TRBD2. The V gene end was trimmed by 0 bases and the J gene end by 5 bases; junction bases not matched to a gene: 0. CDR3 size: 13 residues. Germline V gene sequence: CDR1 MNHEY, CDR2 SMNVEV (reference sequence).

V usage is TRBV9 and J usage is TRBJ2-7, with 7 bases aligning to TRBD2. Germline CDR1 and CDR2: SGDLS and YYNGEE. CDR3 length equals 15 residues. The V gene end was trimmed by 4 bases and the J gene end by 2 bases; junction bases not matched to a gene: 9. The CDR3 DNA reads as TGTGCCAGCAGCCCGGGGGGAGGGAAGGCCTACGAGCAGTACTTC. Amino acid sequence: CASSPGGGKAYEQYF.

This clone has a handful of counts. This chain connects TRBV19 to TRBJ1-1, with D perhaps matching TRBD1 (5 bases). The CDR3 is 15 amino acids. Germline CDR1 is LNHDA and CDR2 is SQIVND (reference sequence). V lost 1 base, J lost 4 bases, and 13 bases lay in between. The CDR3 spells CASSIVPGGVTEAFF. CDR3 nucleotides: TGTGCCAGTAGTATAGTCCCCGGGGGTGTCACTGAAGCTTTCTTT.

The chain couples TRBV15 to TRBJ1-5; tentative D call: TRBD1 (5 bases). Germline lookup yields CDR1 LNHNV and CDR2 YYDKDF (reference sequence). The CDR3 loop spans 15 amino acids. Trimming took off 5 bases at V and 8 bases at J, with 19 bases between the two ends. The DNA of the CDR3 is TGTGCCACCAGCGTCGTACGGGGACTTGGAGAGCCCCAGCATTTT. Its protein is CATSVVRGLGEPQHF.

This clone was counted only a few times. The chain links TRBV19 to TRBJ1-1; D remains unclear. Germline V lookup: CDR1 LNHDA, CDR2 SQIVND (reference sequence). V was trimmed by 7 bases and J by 0 bases, leaving 9 bases between them. This CDR3 is 13 amino acids long. In DNA, the CDR3 is TGTGCCAGTACCAACGCTATGAACACTGAAGCTTTCTTT. It codes for CASTNAMNTEAFF.

This clone is a singleton in its sample. The CDR3: CASGGTGTTGELFF. The CDR3 DNA reads TGCGCCAGCGGCGGGACAGGGACCACCGGGGAGCTGTTTTTT. V and J are TRBV5-1 and TRBJ2-2; 9 bases align to TRBD1. This CDR3 has 14 residues. The ends lost 7 bases at V and 4 bases at J; junction bases unmatched: 5. In germline, CDR1 is SGHRS, CDR2 YFSETQ.